This T cell receptor beta chain came from a study of cytomegalovirus exposure and HLA in healthy donors. Study background: Researchers previously reported finding fewer than 120 million unique TCR beta sequences from 170 million or so T cells. Regarding the study as a whole: Solely CMV serostatus was available to characterize immune exposure.

As concerns this clone: What it binds is unknown.

The primer mix had 60 Vbeta and 13 Jbeta primers. Assay used: immunoSEQ multiplex PCR; TCRdb lists only in-frame clones, some missing. The sample yields about 170,000 clones, 80% to 85% seen once. This CDR3 contains 17 residues. CDR1 is SGDLS, CDR2 YYNGEE, per germline. With V trimmed by 3 bases and J by 3 bases, 5 bases remained unmatched. What was sequenced was PBMCs. The V call is TRBV9, the J call TRBJ2-3, with 15 bases lining up with TRBD2. The receptor was derived from a male donor in good health and CMV-seronegative. CDR3 DNA sequence: TGTGCCAGCAGCGAAGGGACTAGCGGGGGGCGAACAGATACGCAGTATTTT. Protein: CASSEGTSGGRTDTQYF.